This TCR beta chain came from a study of shared clonotypes between healthy human individuals. Findings of the study overall: Among the subsets, naive ones generally showed larger estimated richness than memory ones.

Sequencing used immunoSEQ multiplex PCR; TCRdb keeps in-frame clones, though not all of them. The sample lists 800,000 or so clones, around 96% occurring once. Naive CD8 isolation took CD45RO-negative cells positively selected for CCR7 and excluded terminally differentiated effector memory CD45RA+ cells. The germline gives CDR1 SGHDT, CDR2 YYEEEE. V was pared by 6 bases and J by 7 bases, with 19 bases between. The CDR3 is 15 residues long. Remarks on this clone: The target antigen is unknown.

The chain recombines TRBV5-6 with TRBJ2-2; D tentatively fits TRBD1 or TRBD2 (5 bases each). What was sequenced was naive CD8+ T cells sorted from blood. The sequence came from a man under 40 in good health. The CDR3 DNA is TGTGCCAGCAACGAAGACCGGGGCGGTGACGGGGAGCTGTTTTTT. This codes for CASNEDRGGDGELFF.